The rows below give T cell receptor beta chains drawn from one sample of a study of cytomegalovirus exposure and HLA in healthy donors. Data came from immunoSEQ multiplex PCR; TCRdb stores just in-frame clones and leaves some out. The sample lists approximately 110,000 clones; under 85% were seen once. Sequencing was carried out using PBMCs. These receptors were obtained from a man aged 30 to 45 in good health and CMV-seropositive. Both conserved end residues are part of each CDR3. Each record gives: clone size, V gene, D gene, J gene, CDR3 protein, CDR3 DNA. A D gene is named only where the DNA matches it firmly. For some rows the clone size is stated as once, few or many, or as a class when expanded; others skip it.

few	TRBV6-5	TRBD1	TRBJ1-5	CASSDRGHQPQHF	TGTGCCAGCAGTGACAGGGGCCATCAGCCCCAGCATTTT
-	TRBV19	-	TRBJ2-5	CASSISGGGLKETQYF	TGTGCCAGTAGTATAAGTGGCGGGGGCCTCAAAGAGACCCAGTACTTC
-	TRBV4-1	-	TRBJ2-7	CASSRGSKARPSEQYF	TGCGCCAGCAGCCGCGGGTCCAAGGCCAGACCTTCCGAGCAGTACTTC
-	TRBV10-3	-	TRBJ1-3	CAISDGRVSGNTIYF	TGTGCCATCAGTGACGGCAGGGTATCTGGAAACACCATATATTTT
-	TRBV4-2	TRBD2	TRBJ2-2	CASSQDADFGTRNTGELFF	TGTGCCAGCAGCCAAGATGCGGACTTCGGGACTAGGAACACCGGGGAGCTGTTTTTT
-	TRBV7-9	-	TRBJ1-1	CASSQPGGGMNTEAFF	TGTGCCAGCAGCCAACCCGGGGGGGGTATGAACACTGAAGCTTTCTTT
-	TRBV5-4	TRBD1	TRBJ1-1	CASSSRSGTGYMNTEAFF	TGTGCCAGCAGCTCCCGCTCCGGGACAGGTTACATGAACACTGAAGCTTTCTTT
-	TRBV5-1	-	TRBJ2-1	CASSLWGPANEQFF	TGCGCCAGCAGCTTGTGGGGGCCGGCGAATGAGCAGTTCTTC
-	TRBV5-1	TRBD2	TRBJ2-1	CASSLRASGLLTYNEQFF	TGCGCCAGCAGCTTGAGAGCTAGCGGGCTTCTTACCTACAATGAGCAGTTCTTC
-	TRBV6-6	TRBD2	TRBJ2-4	CASSYPGGGNIQYF	TGTGCCAGCAGTTACCCCGGGGGGGGGAACATTCAGTACTTC
-	TRBV7-9	-	TRBJ1-4	CASSLAPWTVDNEKLFF	TGTGCCAGCAGCTTAGCGCCATGGACAGTCGATAATGAAAAACTGTTTTTT
once	TRBV4-3	-	TRBJ1-6	CASSQDTGISYNSPLHF	TGCGCCAGCAGCCAAGATACGGGAATCTCCTATAATTCACCCCTCCACTTT
-	TRBV6-6	-	TRBJ1-1	CASSYRGGFTEAFF	TGTGCCAGCAGTTACAGGGGGGGATTCACTGAAGCTTTCTTT
-	TRBV4-1	-	TRBJ2-1	CASTTTGRNNEQFF	TGCGCCAGCACCACGACAGGACGAAACAATGAGCAGTTCTTC
-	TRBV6-1	-	TRBJ1-6	CASSYRPSNSPLHF	TGTGCCAGCAGTTATAGGCCTAGTAATTCACCCCTCCACTTT
-	TRBV6-5	TRBD1	TRBJ1-1	CASRVGTENTEAFF	TGTGCCAGCAGGGTCGGGACAGAGAACACTGAAGCTTTCTTT
-	TRBV9	-	TRBJ1-2	CASSVEGRGYGYTF	TGTGCCAGCAGCGTAGAGGGGAGGGGCTATGGCTACACCTTC
-	TRBV30	-	TRBJ1-6	CAWNREYSPLHF	TGTGCCTGGAATCGGGAATATTCACCCCTCCACTTT
-	TRBV15	TRBD1	TRBJ1-4	CATSRTGQSYINEKLFF	TGTGCCACCAGCAGGACGGGACAGAGTTACATTAATGAAAAACTGTTTTTT
-	TRBV6-5	-	TRBJ2-5	CASSLQGGRQETQYF	TGTGCCAGCAGTCTCCAAGGAGGGCGGCAAGAGACCCAGTACTTC
-	TRBV6-1	-	TRBJ1-5	CASRMRGGQPQHF	TGTGCCAGCAGGATGAGGGGGGGTCAGCCCCAGCATTTT
-	TRBV7-2	-	TRBJ1-1	CASSLQTVGQGFTEAFF	TGTGCCAGCAGCTTACAGACTGTCGGGCAGGGATTCACTGAAGCTTTCTTT
many	TRBV29-1	-	TRBJ1-1	CSVEGHPMTEAFF	TGCAGCGTTGAAGGGCACCCGATGACTGAAGCTTTCTTT
-	TRBV5-1	TRBD2	TRBJ2-5	CASSSLLAAGETQYF	TGCGCCAGCAGCTCCCTACTAGCGGCGGGGGAGACCCAGTACTTC
few	TRBV5-1	-	TRBJ1-1	CASSLQSMNTEAFF	TGCGCCAGCAGCTTGCAGTCCATGAACACTGAAGCTTTCTTT
-	TRBV15	-	TRBJ2-6	CATSREGAGANVLTF	TGTGCCACCAGCAGAGAAGGGGCTGGGGCCAACGTCCTGACTTTC
-	TRBV9	-	TRBJ2-1	CASSPGAGVSYNEQFF	TGTGCCAGCAGCCCTGGGGCAGGGGTGTCCTACAATGAGCAGTTCTTC
-	TRBV11-3	TRBD1	TRBJ2-1	CASSTRDRGRNEQFF	TGTGCCAGCAGCACCCGGGACAGGGGGCGAAATGAGCAGTTCTTC
-	TRBV28	-	TRBJ1-3	CASSLGGSGNTIYF	TGTGCCAGCAGCTTAGGGGGGTCTGGAAACACCATATATTTT
-	TRBV7-6	-	TRBJ2-7	CASSLALLNEQYF	TGTGCCAGCAGCTTAGCGCTGCTAAACGAGCAGTACTTC
-	TRBV5-4	TRBD2	TRBJ2-1	CASSHRLAGGFGEQFF	TGTGCCAGCAGCCATCGACTAGCGGGGGGGTTTGGGGAGCAGTTCTTC
-	TRBV19	TRBD2	TRBJ2-7	CASKPSGGSYEQYF	TGTGCCAGTAAACCTAGCGGAGGGTCCTACGAGCAGTACTTC
-	TRBV7-9	-	TRBJ2-7	CASSLAQSFSAARSYEQYF	TGTGCCAGCAGCTTAGCACAGTCTTTTTCGGCCGCGAGATCGTACGAGCAGTACTTC
-	TRBV6-1	-	TRBJ1-5	CASSEAGGIGIGNQPQHF	TGTGCCAGCAGTGAAGCCGGAGGGATTGGAATTGGGAATCAGCCCCAGCATTTT
-	TRBV7-9	TRBD1	TRBJ1-3	CASSPGQGSSGNTIYF	TGTGCCAGCAGCCCCGGACAGGGTTCCTCTGGAAACACCATATATTTT
few	TRBV28	TRBD1	TRBJ1-1	CAIKDRMNTEAFF	TGTGCCATTAAGGACAGGATGAACACTGAAGCTTTCTTT
-	TRBV5-1	TRBD1	TRBJ2-1	CASSRQGAREQFF	TGCGCCAGCAGCCGACAGGGGGCGCGTGAGCAGTTCTTC
few	TRBV2	TRBD1	TRBJ1-5	CASSAQGDQPQHF	TGTGCCAGCAGTGCACAGGGGGATCAGCCCCAGCATTTT
-	TRBV7-3	-	TRBJ2-1	CASSLGLTSYNEQFF	TGTGCCAGCAGCCTAGGACTGACCTCCTACAATGAGCAGTTCTTC
-	TRBV7-9	TRBD2	TRBJ2-3	CASSLVSQRGSILGDTQYF	TGTGCCAGCAGCTTAGTGTCTCAGCGGGGGTCTATTTTGGGAGATACGCAGTATTTT
once	TRBV19	TRBD1	TRBJ1-5	CASLQGAAGPQHF	TGTGCCAGTCTACAGGGGGCCGCGGGGCCCCAGCATTTT
-	TRBV19	TRBD1	TRBJ2-2	CASLRSGGNTGELFF	TGTGCCAGTCTCCGTTCAGGGGGTAACACCGGGGAGCTGTTTTTT
-	TRBV28	-	TRBJ1-1	CASNPPENTEAFF	TGTGCCAGCAACCCCCCAGAGAACACTGAAGCTTTCTTT
-	TRBV28	-	TRBJ1-2	CASSFTRQVNYGYTF	TGTGCCAGCAGTTTTACTAGACAGGTTAACTATGGCTACACCTTC
-	TRBV15	TRBD1	TRBJ2-2	CATSRVWDRRANTGELFF	TGTGCCACCAGCAGAGTTTGGGACAGGCGCGCGAACACCGGGGAGCTGTTTTTT
few	TRBV7-3	TRBD1	TRBJ1-1	CASSPTGDDTEAFF	TGTGCCAGCAGCCCGACAGGGGATGACACTGAAGCTTTCTTT